This T cell receptor (beta chain) is from a study of blood T cell repertoires in COVID-19. Study context: COVID-19 samples, acute and convalescent, were from the United States, Italy and Spain. The analysed material was cDNA or gDNA that came from T cells, B-cell-depleted T cells, or PBMCs.

The CDR3 extends over 14 amino acids. V was pared by 7 bases and J by 2 bases, with 13 bases between. Germline assignment: CDR1 MNHEY and CDR2 SVGAGI. Followed longitudinally, the Seattle patients had been enrolled during active infection. Authors' data handling: Estimation of nucleated cell counts was performed using reference gene primer amplification. Sequenced by immunoSEQ multiplex PCR; TCRdb stores in-frame clones only, minus some. The V and J calls and the clone size are those of that table, but D and trimming were determined from the DNA. Of more than 150,000 clones listed, about four fifths are singletons.

The source of this sequence is a woman of 80 years or more with COVID-19, enrolled during active disease. The sample consisted of peripheral blood. V and J are TRBV6-5 and TRBJ2-3; a possible D gene is TRBD2 (5 bases). CDR3 in amino acids: CASKSGLDTDTQYF. The CDR3 region has the DNA TGTGCCAGCAAATCGGGGTTAGACACAGATACGCAGTATTTT.